What follows are 9 T cell receptor beta chains derived from one specimen sequenced in a study of T cell repertoires in cytomegalovirus infection. TCRdb fed the reads into MiXCR, producing one record per CDR3 protein. The top ten hold roughly a quarter of the sample, which has nearly 550,000 distinct CDR3 sequences, 16% seen once. Sequencing was performed on CD8+ T cells from PBMCs. The receptors were sampled from a human donor in good health (CMV status not recorded). Some clones in this sample may be carry-over from other donors' samples.

This clonotype occurred a few times. The J gene is TRBJ1-1, the V gene TRBV25-1; no reliable D call. The CDR3 length is 13 residues. CDR1 is MGHDK, CDR2 SYGVNS, per germline. Trimming took off 0 bases at V and 3 bases at J, with 5 bases between the two ends. CDR3 protein: CASSEYPDTEAFF. The CDR3 coding sequence is TGTGCCAGCAGTGAATATCCCGACACTGAAGCTTTCTTT.

This clonotype has ten or more counts. The chain combines TRBV27 with TRBJ1-1; unclear D gene. The V gene's germline CDR1 is MNHEY and CDR2 SMNVEV (reference sequence). The CDR3 is 15 amino acids. The V end lost 3 bases, the J end lost 1 base, and 12 bases lay between the germline ends. The CDR3 sequence is CASSLMRSPNTEAFF. The CDR3 DNA sequence: TGTGCCAGCAGTTTGATGAGGAGCCCGAACACTGAAGCTTTCTTT.

This clonotype was seen once. This could be a read error, since a much larger clone is one nucleotide away. This chain connects TRBV27 to TRBJ1-1; TRBD1 matches at 7 bases. The CDR3 sequence is 14 residues long. Germline CDR1 reads MNHEY; CDR2 reads SMNVEV (reference sequence). With 8 bases clipped from V and 8 bases from J, the junction kept 14 bases outside the gene matches. The CDR3 is CASGISGTASEAFF. The CDR3 region has the DNA TGTGCCAGCGGTATATCGGGGACAGCTTCGGAAGCTTTCTTT.

The chain's CDR3 is CASSVQGVLDEQFF. Written as DNA, the CDR3 is TGTGCCAGCAGTGTTCAGGGGGTGCTGGATGAGCAGTTCTTC. The chain joins TRBV7-9 to TRBJ2-1, with 7 bases that match TRBD1. Germline loops: CDR1 SEHNR, CDR2 FQNEAQ (reference sequence). The CDR3 spans 14 residues. V trimming: 6 bases; J trimming: 8 bases; junction bases outside the gene matches: 10.

This clonotype was seen a handful of times. J is TRBJ2-1 and V is TRBV27, with 14 bases identical to TRBD2. The V and J ends lost 2 bases and 11 bases, in that order; junction bases with no gene match: 2. The CDR3 is 14 residues long. Germline CDR1 and CDR2: MNHEY and SMNVEV (reference sequence). CDR3 in amino acids: CASSLGTSGGKQFF. For the CDR3, the DNA is TGTGCCAGCAGTTTAGGGACTAGCGGGGGTAAGCAGTTCTTC.

On this clonotype itself: A junction end diverges from the germline sequence, so it may reflect a read error. The rearrangement joins TRBV7-9 to TRBJ2-2, with a possible D match to TRBD1 (7 bases). The CDR3 totals 15 residues. CDR1 is SEHNR and CDR2 is FQNEAQ in the germline V gene (reference sequence). CDR3 region: CASTRTGLNTGGLFF. The CDR3 DNA reads TGTGCCAGCACCAGGACAGGACTGAACACCGGGGGGCTGTTTTTT.

The V and J genes are TRBV7-9 and TRBJ1-1; D call uncertain. Germline values: CDR1 SEHNR, CDR2 FQNEAQ (reference sequence). The CDR3 is 14 amino acids. Trimming took 0 bases from V and 2 from J, leaving 7 bases between them. DNA of the CDR3: TGTGCCAGCAGCTTAGCCCTGGCTAACACTGAAGCTTTCTTT. It yields the protein CASSLALANTEAFF.

This clonotype came up many times. The V call is TRBV10-1, the J call TRBJ2-2, with D perhaps matching TRBD1 (6 bases). Germline V gene data show CDR1 as WNHNN and CDR2 as SYGVQD (reference sequence). Trimming took off 1 base at V and 7 bases at J, with 13 bases between the two ends. CDR3 length equals 15 residues. CDR3 in amino acids: CASSEWETGGGELFF. The DNA for the CDR3 is TGCGCCAGCAGTGAGTGGGAGACAGGAGGCGGGGAGCTGTTTTTT.

This clonotype has at least ten counts. V and J are TRBV12-3 or TRBV12-4 and TRBJ1-2; D remains ambiguous. Between the trimmed V and J ends, which lost 5 bases and 0 bases, there was a span of 13 bases. The CDR3 has 15 amino acids. CDR3 in amino acids: CASSPTHSANYGYTF. As DNA, the CDR3 is TGTGCCAGCAGTCCAACACACTCCGCTAACTATGGCTACACCTTC.